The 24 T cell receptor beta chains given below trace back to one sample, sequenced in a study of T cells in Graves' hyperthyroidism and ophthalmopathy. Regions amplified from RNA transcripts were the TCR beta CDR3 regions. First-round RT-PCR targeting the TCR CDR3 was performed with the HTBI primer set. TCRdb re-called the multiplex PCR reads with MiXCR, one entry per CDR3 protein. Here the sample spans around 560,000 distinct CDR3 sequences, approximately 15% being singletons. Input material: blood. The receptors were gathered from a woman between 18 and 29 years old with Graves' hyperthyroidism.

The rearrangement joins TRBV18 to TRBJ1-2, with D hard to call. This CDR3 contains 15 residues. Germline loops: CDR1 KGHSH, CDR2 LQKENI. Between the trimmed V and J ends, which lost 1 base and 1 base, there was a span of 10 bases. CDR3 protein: CASSPRLPHNYGYTF. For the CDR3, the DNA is TGTGCCAGCTCACCACGATTGCCGCATAACTATGGCTACACCTTC.

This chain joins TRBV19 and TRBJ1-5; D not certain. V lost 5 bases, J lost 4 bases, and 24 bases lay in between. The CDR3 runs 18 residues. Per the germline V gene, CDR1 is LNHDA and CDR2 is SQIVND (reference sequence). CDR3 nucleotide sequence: TGTGCCAGTAGTTCCCTAAGCTGGAAAGGCCGCTTAAATCAGCCCCAGCATTTT. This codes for CASSSLSWKGRLNQPQHF.

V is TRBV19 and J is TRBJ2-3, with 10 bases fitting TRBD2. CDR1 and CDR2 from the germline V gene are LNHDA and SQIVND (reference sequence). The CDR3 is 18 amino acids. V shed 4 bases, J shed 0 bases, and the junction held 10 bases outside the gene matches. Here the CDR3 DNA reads TGTGCCAGTAGTACGAGGGGGCCTAGCGGGAGAAGCACAGATACGCAGTATTTT. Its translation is CASSTRGPSGRSTDTQYF. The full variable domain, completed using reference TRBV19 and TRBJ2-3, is DGGITQSPKYLFRKEGQNVTLSCEQNLNHDAMYWYRQDPGQGLRLIYYSQIVNDFQKGDIAEGYSVSREKKESFPLTVTSAQKNPTAFYLCASSTRGPSGRSTDTQYFGPGTRLTVL.

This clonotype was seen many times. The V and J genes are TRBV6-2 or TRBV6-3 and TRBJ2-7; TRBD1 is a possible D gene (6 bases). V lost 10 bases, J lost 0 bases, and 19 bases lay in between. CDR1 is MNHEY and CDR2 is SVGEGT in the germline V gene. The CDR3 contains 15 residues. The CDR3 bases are TGTGCCACCCGATCCCGCCAGGGGTCCTCCTACGAGCAGTACTTC. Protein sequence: CATRSRQGSSYEQYF.

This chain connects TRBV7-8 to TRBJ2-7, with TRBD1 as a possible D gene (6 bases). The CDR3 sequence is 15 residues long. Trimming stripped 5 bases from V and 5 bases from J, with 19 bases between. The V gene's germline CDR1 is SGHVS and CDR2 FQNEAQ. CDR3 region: CASSPQTGAIHEQYF. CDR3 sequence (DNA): TGTGCCAGCAGCCCCCAGACAGGCGCTATCCACGAGCAGTACTTC.

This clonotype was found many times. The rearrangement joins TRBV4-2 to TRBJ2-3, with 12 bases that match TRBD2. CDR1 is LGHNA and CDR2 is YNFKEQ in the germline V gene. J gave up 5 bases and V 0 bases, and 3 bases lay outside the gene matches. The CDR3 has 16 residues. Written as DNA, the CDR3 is TGTGCCAGCAGCCAAGATGCTAGCGGGAGGGTAGATACGCAGTATTTT. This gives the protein CASSQDASGRVDTQYF.

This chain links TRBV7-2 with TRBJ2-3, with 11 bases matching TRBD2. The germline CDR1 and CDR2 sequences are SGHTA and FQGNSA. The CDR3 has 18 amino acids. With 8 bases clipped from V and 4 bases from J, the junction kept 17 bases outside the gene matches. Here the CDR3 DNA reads TGTGCCAGCTCACCGACCTTCTTGACTAGCGGGACTTCAGATACGCAGTATTTT. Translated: CASSPTFLTSGTSDTQYF.

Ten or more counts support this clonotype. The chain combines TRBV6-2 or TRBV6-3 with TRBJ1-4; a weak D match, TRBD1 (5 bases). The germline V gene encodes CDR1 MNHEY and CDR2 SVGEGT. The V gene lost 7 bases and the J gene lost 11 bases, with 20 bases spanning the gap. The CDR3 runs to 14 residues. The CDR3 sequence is CASTDRGDEEKLFF. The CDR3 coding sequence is TGTGCCAGCACCGACCGTGGGGACGAAGAGAAACTGTTTTTT.

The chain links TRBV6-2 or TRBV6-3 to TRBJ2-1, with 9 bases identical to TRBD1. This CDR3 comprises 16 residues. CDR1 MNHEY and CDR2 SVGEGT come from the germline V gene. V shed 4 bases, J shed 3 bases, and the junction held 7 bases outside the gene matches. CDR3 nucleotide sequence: TGTGCCAGCAGTTTACAGGGGGCGATTCTCTACAATGAGCAGTTCTTC. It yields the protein CASSLQGAILYNEQFF.

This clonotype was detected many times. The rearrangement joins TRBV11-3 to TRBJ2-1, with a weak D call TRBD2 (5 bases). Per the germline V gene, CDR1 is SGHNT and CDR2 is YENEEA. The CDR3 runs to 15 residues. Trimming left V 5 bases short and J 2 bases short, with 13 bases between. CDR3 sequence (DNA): TGTGCCAGCAGCCGCGTGAGCGGAGCCTACAATGAGCAGTTCTTC. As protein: CASSRVSGAYNEQFF.

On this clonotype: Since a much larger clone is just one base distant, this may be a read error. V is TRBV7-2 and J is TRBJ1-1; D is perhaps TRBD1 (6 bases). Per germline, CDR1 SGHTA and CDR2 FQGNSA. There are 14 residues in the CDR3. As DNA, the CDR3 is TGTGCCAGCAGCCAGGGGCGGGAAAACACTGAAGTTTTCTTT. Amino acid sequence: CASSQGRENTEVFF.

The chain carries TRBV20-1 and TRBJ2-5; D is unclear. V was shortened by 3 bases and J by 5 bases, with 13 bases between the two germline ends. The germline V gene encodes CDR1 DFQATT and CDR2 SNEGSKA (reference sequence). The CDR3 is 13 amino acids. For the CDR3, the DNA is TGCAGTGCTAGTCGTGTCCCTTATGAGACCCAGTACTTC. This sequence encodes CSASRVPYETQYF.

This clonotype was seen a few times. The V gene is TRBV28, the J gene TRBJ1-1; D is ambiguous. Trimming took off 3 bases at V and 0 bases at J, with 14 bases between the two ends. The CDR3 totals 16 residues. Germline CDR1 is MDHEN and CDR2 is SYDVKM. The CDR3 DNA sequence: TGTGCCAGCAGTTTCAACCCCAGGAAAATGAACACTGAAGCTTTCTTT. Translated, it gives CASSFNPRKMNTEAFF. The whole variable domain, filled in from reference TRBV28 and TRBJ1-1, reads DVKVTQSSRYLVKRTGEKVFLECVQDMDHENMFWYRQDPGLGLRLIYFSYDVKMKEKGDIPEGYSVSREKKERFSLILESASTNQTSMYLCASSFNPRKMNTEAFFGQGTRLTVV.

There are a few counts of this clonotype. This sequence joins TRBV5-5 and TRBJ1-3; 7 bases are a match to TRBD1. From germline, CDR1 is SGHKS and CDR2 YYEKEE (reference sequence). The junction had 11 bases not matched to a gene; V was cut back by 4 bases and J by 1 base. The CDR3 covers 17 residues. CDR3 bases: TGTGCCAGCAGCCTGACGTTGGACAGGCCGTCTGGAAACACCATATATTTT. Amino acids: CASSLTLDRPSGNTIYF.

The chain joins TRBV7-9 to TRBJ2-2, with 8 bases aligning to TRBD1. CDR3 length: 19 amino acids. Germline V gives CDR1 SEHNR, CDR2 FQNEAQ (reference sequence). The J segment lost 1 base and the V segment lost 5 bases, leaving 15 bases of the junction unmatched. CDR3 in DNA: TGTGCCAGCAGCCAACAATCGGACAGGGTTGATTGGAACACCGGGGAGCTGTTTTTT. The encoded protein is CASSQQSDRVDWNTGELFF. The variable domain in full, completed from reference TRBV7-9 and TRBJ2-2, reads DTGVSQNPRHKITKRGQNVTFRCDPISEHNRLYWYRQTLGQGPEFLTYFQNEAQLEKSRLLSDRFSAERPKGSFSTLEIQRTEQGDSAMYLCASSQQSDRVDWNTGELFFGEGSRLTVL.

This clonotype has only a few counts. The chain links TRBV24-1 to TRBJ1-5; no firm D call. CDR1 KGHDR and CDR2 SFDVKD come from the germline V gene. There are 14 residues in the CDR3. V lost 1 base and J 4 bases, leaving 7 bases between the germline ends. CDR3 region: CATSDFRENQPQHF. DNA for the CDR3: TGTGCCACCAGTGATTTCCGAGAAAATCAGCCCCAGCATTTT.

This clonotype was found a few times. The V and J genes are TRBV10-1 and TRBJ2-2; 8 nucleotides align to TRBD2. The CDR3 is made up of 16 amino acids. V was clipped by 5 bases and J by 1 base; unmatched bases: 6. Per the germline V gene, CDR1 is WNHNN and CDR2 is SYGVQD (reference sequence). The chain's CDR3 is CASSRSLAGNTGELFF. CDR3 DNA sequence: TGCGCCAGCAGTAGGAGTCTAGCGGGGAACACCGGGGAGCTGTTTTTT.

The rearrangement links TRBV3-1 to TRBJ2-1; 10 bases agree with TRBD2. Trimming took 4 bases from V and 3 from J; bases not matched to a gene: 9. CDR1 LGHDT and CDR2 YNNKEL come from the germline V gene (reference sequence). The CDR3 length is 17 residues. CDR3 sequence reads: CASSLSPSGGFYNEQFF. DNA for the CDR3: TGTGCCAGCAGCCTCTCGCCTAGCGGGGGATTCTACAATGAGCAGTTCTTC.

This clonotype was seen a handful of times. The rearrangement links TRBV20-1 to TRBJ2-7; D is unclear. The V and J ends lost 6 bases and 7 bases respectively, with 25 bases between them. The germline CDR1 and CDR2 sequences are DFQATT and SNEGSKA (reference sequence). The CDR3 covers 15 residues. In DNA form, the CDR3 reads TGCAGTGCAAGAAAGCAGGCATCCATTTTACGGGAGCAGTACTTC. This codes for CSARKQASILREQYF.

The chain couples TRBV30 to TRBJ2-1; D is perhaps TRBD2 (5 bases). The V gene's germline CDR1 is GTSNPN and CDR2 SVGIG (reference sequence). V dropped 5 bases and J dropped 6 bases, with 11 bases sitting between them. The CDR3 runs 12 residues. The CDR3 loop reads CAWSGILNEQFF. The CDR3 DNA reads TGTGCCTGGTCGGGAATCCTCAATGAGCAGTTCTTC.

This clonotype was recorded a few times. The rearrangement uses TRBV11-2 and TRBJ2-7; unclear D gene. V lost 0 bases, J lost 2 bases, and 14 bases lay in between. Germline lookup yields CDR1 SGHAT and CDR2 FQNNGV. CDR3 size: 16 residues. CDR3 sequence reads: CASSLDRGSRAYEQYF. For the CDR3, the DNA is TGTGCCAGCAGCTTAGATCGAGGCAGCCGTGCCTACGAGCAGTACTTC.

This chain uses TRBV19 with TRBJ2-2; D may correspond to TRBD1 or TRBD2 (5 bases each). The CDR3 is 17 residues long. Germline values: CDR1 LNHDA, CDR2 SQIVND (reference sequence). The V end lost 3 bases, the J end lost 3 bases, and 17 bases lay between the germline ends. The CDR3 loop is CASSIEDRDGDTGELFF. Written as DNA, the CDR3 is TGTGCCAGTAGTATCGAAGACCGGGACGGAGACACCGGGGAGCTGTTTTTT. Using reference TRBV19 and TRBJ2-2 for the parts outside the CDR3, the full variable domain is DGGITQSPKYLFRKEGQNVTLSCEQNLNHDAMYWYRQDPGQGLRLIYYSQIVNDFQKGDIAEGYSVSREKKESFPLTVTSAQKNPTAFYLCASSIEDRDGDTGELFFGEGSRLTVL.

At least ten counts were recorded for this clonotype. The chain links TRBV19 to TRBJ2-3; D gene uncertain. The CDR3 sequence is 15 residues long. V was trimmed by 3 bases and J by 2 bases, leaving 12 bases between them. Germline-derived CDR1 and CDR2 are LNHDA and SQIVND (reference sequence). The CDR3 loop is CASSIFGGNTDTQYF. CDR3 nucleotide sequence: TGTGCCAGTAGTATTTTCGGCGGAAACACAGATACGCAGTATTTT.

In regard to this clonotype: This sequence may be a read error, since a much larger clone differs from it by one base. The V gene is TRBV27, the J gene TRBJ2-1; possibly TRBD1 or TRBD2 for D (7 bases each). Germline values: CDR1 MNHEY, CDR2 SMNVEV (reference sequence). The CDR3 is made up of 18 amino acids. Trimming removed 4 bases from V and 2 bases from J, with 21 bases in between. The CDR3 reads CASSSLGGTDFPYNEQFF. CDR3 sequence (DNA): TGTGCCAGCAGTTCCCTGGGGGGGACAGACTTCCCCTACAATGAGCAGTTCTTC.